The 13 T cell receptor beta chains presented below share a single source sample, sequenced in a study of blood T cell repertoires in COVID-19. Profiled with immunoSEQ multiplex PCR; TCRdb holds only in-frame clones, not every one. This table holds 350,000 to 500,000 clones, approximately 90% found once. Sample: peripheral blood. The receptors were sampled from a man between 18 and 35 years old with COVID-19, enrolled during active disease.

The CDR3 protein is CASSQSETGYF. CDR3 coding DNA: TGTGCCAGCAGTCAGTCCGAGACAGGGTATTTT. V and J are TRBV2 and TRBJ2-3; TRBD1 might be the D (6 bases). CDR3 length: 11 residues. Trimming removed 5 bases from V and 14 bases from J, with 14 bases in between. CDR1 SNHLY and CDR2 FYNNEI come from the germline V gene.

CDR3 sequence reads: CASGHTDTQYF. CDR3 coding DNA: TGTGCCAGTGGGCACACAGATACGCAGTATTTT. The rearrangement uses TRBV19 and TRBJ2-3; D is unclear. The CDR3 totals 11 residues. Trimming pared 8 bases from V and 2 bases from J, leaving 5 bases between. Germline V lookup: CDR1 LNHDA, CDR2 SQIVND (reference sequence). The whole variable domain, filled in from reference TRBV19 and TRBJ2-3, reads DGGITQSPKYLFRKEGQNVTLSCEQNLNHDAMYWYRQDPGQGLRLIYYSQIVNDFQKGDIAEGYSVSREKKESFPLTVTSAQKNPTAFYLCASGHTDTQYFGPGTRLTVL.

The V call is TRBV4-1, the J call TRBJ2-3; 7 positions agree with TRBD2. V gave up 2 bases and J gave up 4 bases; unmatched junction bases: 12. There are 17 residues in the CDR3. Looked up from germline, CDR1 is MGHRA and CDR2 is YSYEKL. The DNA of the CDR3 is TGCGCCAGCAGCCAAAGTCCGGCGGGAGCGCTTGCAGATACGCAGTATTTT. Protein sequence: CASSQSPAGALADTQYF.

The CDR3 region is CAIRGDRGMGTEAFF. The CDR3 DNA sequence: TGTGCCATCAGGGGGGACAGGGGAATGGGGACTGAAGCTTTCTTT. This sequence joins TRBV10-3 and TRBJ1-1, with 10 positions matching TRBD1. CDR3 length: 15 residues. Trimming removed 6 bases from V and 5 bases from J; junction bases left unmatched: 9. Germline CDR1 is ENHRY and CDR2 is SYGVKD.

The chain combines TRBV2 with TRBJ2-7; D gene uncertain. Germline V gives CDR1 SNHLY, CDR2 FYNNEI. With 2 bases removed from V and 0 bases from J, the gap between germline ends came to 11 bases. The CDR3 sequence is 15 residues long. The DNA for the CDR3 is TGTGCCAGCAGTGAAATTTCGGTGAGCTCCTACGAGCAGTACTTC. Translation gives CASSEISVSSYEQYF.

The chain employs TRBV20-1 and TRBJ2-3; D may be TRBD2 (5 bases). Germline V CDR1 and CDR2: DFQATT, SNEGSKA (reference sequence). CDR3 length equals 11 residues. The V and J ends lost 6 bases and 8 bases respectively, with 12 bases between them. CDR3 residues: CSANREPTQYF. The CDR3 DNA is TGCAGTGCGAACCGGGAACCTACGCAGTATTTT.

The rearrangement links TRBV6-5 to TRBJ2-3, with D perhaps matching TRBD2 (5 bases). The CDR3 has 14 amino acids. Germline V gene data show CDR1 as MNHEY and CDR2 as SVGAGI. V gave up 2 bases and J gave up 1 base, with 7 bases separating them. DNA for the CDR3: TGTGCCAGCAGTTACGAGGGCGGCACAGATACGCAGTATTTT. Its protein product is CASSYEGGTDTQYF.

V usage is TRBV11-2 and J usage is TRBJ1-4; D is undetermined. The CDR3 sequence is 15 residues long. V was pared by 2 bases and J by 8 bases, with 15 bases between. CDR1 and CDR2 (germline): SGHAT, FQNNGV. The CDR3 DNA reads TGTGCCAGCAGCTTACGTCCGGTGGGCCCCGAAAAACTGTTTTTT. It translates to CASSLRPVGPEKLFF.

This clone was seen a single time. This rearrangement joins TRBV6-5 to TRBJ2-1; TRBD2 agrees at 9 bases. The length of the CDR3 is 15 residues. CDR1 is MNHEY, CDR2 SVGAGI, per germline. Germline trimming cut 2 bases from V and 5 bases from J; bases unmatched to any gene: 4. The CDR3 nucleotides read TGTGCCAGCAGTTACAGTAGCGGGGGAAACAATGAGCAGTTCTTC. This gives the protein CASSYSSGGNNEQFF.

The chain links TRBV7-2 to TRBJ2-5, with 7 bases identical to TRBD1. CDR3 length equals 14 residues. Germline CDR1 reads SGHTA; CDR2 reads FQGNSA. V shed 5 bases, J shed 5 bases, and the junction held 8 bases outside the gene matches. The CDR3 DNA is TGTGCCAGCAGCCACCTGACAGGGACCGAGACCCAGTACTTC. Its protein is CASSHLTGTETQYF.

This clone appeared a single time. The rearrangement joins TRBV6-2 or TRBV6-3 to TRBJ1-5; no firm D call. Germline V lookup: CDR1 MNHEY, CDR2 SVGEGT. CDR3 length equals 15 residues. Trimming cost V 5 bases and J 1 base, with 12 bases left between them. For the CDR3, the DNA is TGTGCCAGCAGTAGACGGGTCGCAAGCAATCAGCCCCAGCATTTT. This encodes CASSRRVASNQPQHF.

The chain carries TRBV9 and TRBJ1-1; 7 nucleotides line up with TRBD1. The trim removed 3 bases at V and 4 bases at J, leaving 3 bases unmatched. There are 13 residues in the CDR3. Germline CDR1 reads SGDLS; CDR2 reads YYNGEE. The CDR3, as DNA: TGTGCCAGCAGCGCCCGACAGGGCACTGAAGCTTTCTTT. This translates into CASSARQGTEAFF. Using reference TRBV9 and TRBJ1-1 for the parts outside the CDR3, the full variable domain is DSGVTQTPKHLITATGQRVTLRCSPRSGDLSVYWYQQSLDQGLQFLIQYYNGEERAKGNILERFSAQQFPDLHSELNLSSLELGDSALYFCASSARQGTEAFFGQGTRLTVV.

This chain uses TRBV5-1 with TRBJ2-1; D is possibly TRBD2 (6 bases). The V end was cut by 1 base, the J end by 0 bases, with 8 bases between. The CDR3 consists of 15 residues. Germline V gene sequence: CDR1 SGHRS, CDR2 YFSETQ. CDR3 protein: CASSLLASSYNEQFF. As DNA, the CDR3 is TGCGCCAGCAGCTTGCTAGCGAGCTCCTACAATGAGCAGTTCTTC.